The next 21 T cell receptor beta chains were all read from a single sample in a study of beta chain features in type 1 diabetes. Their antigens are not known. Study observations and caveats: Moderate yet significant TCRB CDR3 shortening was seen in Type 1 diabetes patients in all four CD4+ subsets.

Sequencing targeted expressed TCRB transcripts, as all isolated RNA had been reverse transcribed. Generated by immunoSEQ multiplex PCR, the TCRdb table keeps only in-frame clones and is missing some. The sample has about 660,000 clones; roughly an eighth are singletons. Sample: naive CD4+ T cells from blood. These receptors all stem from a man between 18 and 35 years old with type 1 diabetes.

This clone was picked up a small number of times. The chain carries TRBV30 and TRBJ1-5, with D unresolved. Germline V lookup: CDR1 GTSNPN, CDR2 SVGIG (reference sequence). The V and J ends lost 1 base and 5 bases respectively, with 9 bases between them. The CDR3 loop spans 13 amino acids. CDR3: CAWSERGYQPQHF. The CDR3 DNA is TGTGCCTGGAGTGAGCGGGGTTATCAGCCCCAGCATTTT.

This sequence joins TRBV2 and TRBJ2-1; D is unresolved. Germline V gene lookup returns CDR1 SNHLY and CDR2 FYNNEI. The CDR3 length is 12 residues. Trimming cost V 1 base and J 12 bases, with 10 bases left between them. CDR3 bases: TGTGCCAGCAGTGAAGTGGGGTTGGGGCAGTTCTTC. This translates into CASSEVGLGQFF.

The chain has TRBV7-9 and TRBJ2-5, with a possible D match to TRBD2 (6 bases). The germline gives CDR1 SEHNR, CDR2 FQNEAQ (reference sequence). This CDR3 has 14 amino acids. Trimming left V 4 bases short and J 4 bases short, with 13 bases between. The CDR3: CASSSAGFRETQYF. The DNA of the CDR3 is TGTGCCAGCAGCTCCGCGGGGTTCCGAGAGACCCAGTACTTC.

The chain joins TRBV30 to TRBJ1-1; the D is unclear. There are 13 residues in the CDR3. Germline V CDR1 and CDR2: GTSNPN, SVGIG (reference sequence). V lost 1 base and J lost 7, with 13 bases in between. The CDR3: CAWSDGIRIEAFF. The CDR3, as DNA: TGTGCCTGGAGTGATGGTATACGGATTGAAGCTTTCTTT.

This clone was recorded a few times. This chain uses TRBV4-3 with TRBJ1-1; perhaps TRBD1 as D (5 bases). The V and J ends lost 4 bases and 0 bases respectively, with 15 bases between them. This CDR3 is built from 16 residues. From germline, CDR1 is LGHNA and CDR2 YSLEER. Here the CDR3 DNA reads TGCGCCAGCAGCCCAAAGTCCGGGACGGTGAACACTGAAGCTTTCTTT. Protein: CASSPKSGTVNTEAFF.

The chain links TRBV7-3 to TRBJ2-3, with D perhaps TRBD2 (6 bases). CDR3 size: 14 residues. Per the germline V gene, CDR1 is SGHTA and CDR2 is FQGTGA. Trimming stripped 0 bases from V and 9 bases from J, with 13 bases between. CDR3 sequence reads: CASSLTGGGVTQYF. The CDR3, as DNA: TGTGCCAGCAGCTTAACGGGTGGCGGGGTGACGCAGTATTTT.

This clone was counted a few times. CDR3 nucleotides: TGTGCCTGGAGTGTATATTATGAGCAGTTCTTC. Encoded protein: CAWSVYYEQFF. V is TRBV30 and J is TRBJ2-1; D uncertain. V lost 0 bases and J lost 8, with 5 bases in between. The CDR3 is 11 amino acids. CDR1 and CDR2 from the germline V gene are GTSNPN and SVGIG (reference sequence). The full variable domain, its missing parts supplied by reference TRBV30 and TRBJ2-1, is SQTIHQWPATLVQPVGSPLSLECTVEGTSNPNLYWYRQAAGRGLQLLFYSVGIGQISSEVPQNLSASRPQDRQFILSSKKLLLSDSGFYLCAWSVYYEQFFGPGTRLTVL.

This clone was seen a handful of times. The chain carries TRBV5-1 and TRBJ1-2; D may be TRBD1 (6 bases). The germline CDR1 and CDR2 sequences are SGHRS and YFSETQ. The CDR3 extends over 14 amino acids. V was shortened by 4 bases and J by 7 bases, with 17 bases between the two germline ends. The CDR3 protein is CASSPPGQGGGYTF. As DNA, the CDR3 is TGCGCCAGCAGCCCACCGGGACAAGGGGGTGGCTACACCTTC.

This chain joins TRBV29-1 and TRBJ2-1; 8 bases line up with TRBD2. The length of the CDR3 is 16 residues. V shed 3 bases, J shed 0 bases, and the junction held 7 bases outside the gene matches. Germline CDR1 reads SQVTM; CDR2 reads ANQGSEA. CDR3 sequence reads: CSVENGGASSYNEQFF. CDR3 coding DNA: TGCAGCGTTGAGAACGGGGGGGCCTCCTCCTACAATGAGCAGTTCTTC.

The gene calls are TRBV6-5 and TRBJ1-5; 7 nucleotides agree with TRBD1. The germline V gene encodes CDR1 MNHEY and CDR2 SVGAGI. The V gene end was trimmed by 4 bases and the J gene end by 4 bases; junction bases not matched to a gene: 1. This CDR3 has 13 residues. This CDR3 reads CASSWDRNQPQHF. In DNA form, the CDR3 reads TGTGCCAGCAGTTGGGACAGAAATCAGCCCCAGCATTTT.

This clone appeared a few times. The chain has TRBV4-3 and TRBJ2-2; D is undetermined. The V gene lost 0 bases and the J gene lost 7 bases, with 6 bases spanning the gap. This CDR3 spans 13 amino acids. The germline CDR1 and CDR2 sequences are LGHNA and YSLEER. The CDR3 bases are TGCGCCAGCAGCCAAGATTACGGCGGGGAGCTGTTTTTT. Protein product: CASSQDYGGELFF.

The chain uses TRBV6-5 and TRBJ2-7; tentatively, D is TRBD1 or TRBD2 (6 bases each). V was shortened by 5 bases and J by 1 base, with 12 bases between the two germline ends. CDR1 MNHEY and CDR2 SVGAGI come from the germline V gene. The CDR3 spans 14 residues. The CDR3 sequence is CASSPRGGSYEQYF. The DNA for the CDR3 is TGTGCCAGCAGTCCTAGAGGGGGGTCCTACGAGCAGTACTTC.

In its sample, this clone was seen a few times. This rearrangement joins TRBV9 to TRBJ1-4, with 9 bases aligning to TRBD1. J was trimmed by 8 bases and V by 3 bases; bases with no gene match: 11. Germline V gene data show CDR1 as SGDLS and CDR2 as YYNGEE. This CDR3 region has 16 residues. The CDR3 is CASSEHPGTGQEKLFF. CDR3 coding DNA: TGTGCCAGCAGCGAACATCCCGGGACAGGGCAAGAAAAACTGTTTTTT.

The V gene is TRBV7-9, the J gene TRBJ1-1, with a weak D call TRBD1 (6 bases). The CDR3 covers 11 residues. Germline V gene lookup returns CDR1 SEHNR and CDR2 FQNEAQ (reference sequence). Trimming removed 6 bases from V and 11 bases from J, with 13 bases in between. The CDR3 loop is CASSTPTGAFF. As DNA, the CDR3 is TGTGCCAGCAGTACTCCGACAGGCGCTTTCTTT.

This clone turned up a few times. The same CDR3 arises from other DNA sequences in this sample as well. As DNA, the CDR3 is TGCGCCAGCAGCTCGACAGTGTCCTACAATGAGCAGTTCTTC. Amino acid sequence: CASSSTVSYNEQFF. The chain combines TRBV5-1 with TRBJ2-1; weak D call: TRBD1 (5 bases). Germline CDR1 is SGHRS and CDR2 is YFSETQ. V lost 3 bases and J 1 base, leaving 8 bases between the germline ends. The CDR3 spans 14 residues.

The chain recombines TRBV7-8 with TRBJ1-1, with TRBD1 identical over 8 bases. Germline V gene lookup returns CDR1 SGHVS and CDR2 FQNEAQ. There are 13 residues in the CDR3. Germline trimming cut 5 bases from V and 7 bases from J; bases unmatched to any gene: 6. The CDR3 coding sequence is TGTGCCAGCAGCCAGGACAGGGCAAATGAAGCTTTCTTT. It yields the protein CASSQDRANEAFF.

V and J are TRBV4-1 and TRBJ1-5, with a tentative D call TRBD1 (5 bases). Looked up from germline, CDR1 is MGHRA and CDR2 is YSYEKL. Between the trimmed V and J ends, which lost 6 bases and 13 bases, there was a span of 28 bases. CDR3 length equals 16 residues. The CDR3 sequence is CASRQLSGPKDPPQHF. DNA of the CDR3: TGCGCCAGCAGGCAACTGTCGGGACCTAAAGACCCACCTCAGCATTTT.

This chain joins TRBV1 and TRBJ1-4. TRBV1 has pseudogene status. This CDR3 spans 15 amino acids. The CDR3 DNA follows: TGCACCAGCAGCCAAGATGGCGCAATTAATGAAAAACTGTTTTTT. It yields the protein CTSSQDGAINEKLFF.

J is TRBJ2-7 and V is TRBV27; 7 bases map to TRBD1. From germline, CDR1 is MNHEY and CDR2 SMNVEV (reference sequence). CDR3 length: 16 residues. V lost 4 bases, J lost 3 bases, and 12 bases stayed unmatched. The CDR3 DNA reads as TGTGCCAGCAGTTGGTCGGGCGTGGGACAGATCTACGAGCAGTACTTC. This encodes CASSWSGVGQIYEQYF.

This clone was seen only a few times. The chain recombines TRBV2 with TRBJ1-2; TRBD1 agrees at 8 bases. Germline V CDR1 and CDR2: SNHLY, FYNNEI. The CDR3 has 14 residues. V was clipped by 6 bases and J by 2 bases; unmatched bases: 5. CDR3 nucleotide sequence: TGTGCCAGCAGACCCACAGGGGGGAACTATGGCTACACCTTC. Translating it yields CASRPTGGNYGYTF.

The CDR3 loop reads CASIGTAKETQYF. The CDR3 nucleotides read TGTGCCAGCATCGGGACAGCCAAAGAGACCCAGTACTTC. This chain uses TRBV7-9 with TRBJ2-5; 7 bases align to TRBD1. Germline lookup yields CDR1 SEHNR and CDR2 FQNEAQ (reference sequence). CDR3 length: 13 residues. V trimming: 7 bases; J trimming: 3 bases; junction bases outside the gene matches: 5.